The rows below give T cell receptor beta chains drawn from one sample of a study of cytomegalovirus exposure and HLA in healthy donors. Measured with immunoSEQ multiplex PCR; TCRdb has only the in-frame clones, and not every one. The sample comprises over 130,000 clones, more than 75% of which are singletons, and less than 2% rests with the top ten. The sample taken for sequencing was PBMCs. The source is a man aged 35 to 55 in good health and CMV-seronegative. The CDR3 runs from the conserved cysteine through the conserved F or W. A D gene is named only where the DNA matches it firmly. The size entry is marked missing in some rows and otherwise reads once, few, many or a size class.

TRBJ2-7,NA,TRBV5-1,TRBD2,TGCGCCAGCAGCTTGGTAGGACTAGCGGGCCGGAGGCGATCCTACGAGCAGTACTTC,CASSLVGLAGRRRSYEQYF
TRBJ2-2,few,TRBV5-4,TRBD2,TGTGCCAGCAACGAGCGGGAGGGCCTCACCGGGGAGCTGTTTTTT,CASNEREGLTGELFF
TRBJ2-1,once,TRBV10-3,TRBD2,TGTGCCATCAGACCTAGCGGGAGCGGTACGGGGAAGGGTGAGCAGTTCTTC,CAIRPSGSGTGKGEQFF
TRBJ2-1,NA,TRBV4-2,TRBD2,TGTGCCAGCAGCCAAGCGGGTAGCGGGAGAGAACTCCACTCCTACAATGAGCAGTTCTTC,CASSQAGSGRELHSYNEQFF
TRBJ2-3,NA,TRBV28,NA,TGTGCCAGCAGAGAGTGGGGGGATTCAACAGATACGCAGTATTTT,CASREWGDSTDTQYF
TRBJ2-2,NA,TRBV14,NA,TGTGCCAGCAGCCAGACAAGGTTTAACACCGGGGAGCTGTTTTTT,CASSQTRFNTGELFF
TRBJ2-7,NA,TRBV6-5,NA,TGTGCCAGCACCAAAACAGGTTCTCGTGATTCGCAGTACTTC,CASTKTGSRDSQYF
TRBJ2-7,NA,TRBV6-6,TRBD2,TGTGCCAGCAGTTACAGGGGAGGGTACGAGCAGTACTTC,CASSYRGGYEQYF
TRBJ1-5,NA,TRBV27,NA,TGTGCCAGCAGTCCCCGACAGACCGATAGCAATCAGCCCCAGCATTTT,CASSPRQTDSNQPQHF
TRBJ2-7,NA,TRBV4-2,NA,TGTGCCAGCAGCCAAGATCGCGGTTCCAGCTCCTACGAGCAGTACTTC,CASSQDRGSSSYEQYF
TRBJ2-4,NA,TRBV29-1,NA,TGCAGCGTTTGGGCCCCGCGGGGCCAGGATGACGCGAACAGTCAGTACTTC,CSVWAPRGQDDANSQYF
TRBJ2-1,NA,TRBV12-2,NA,TGTGCAAGTCGCTTAGCCCCAGGGGAGTACTGGGAGCAGTTCTTC,CASRLAPGEYWEQFF
TRBJ2-7,NA,TRBV5-1,TRBD2,TGCGCCAGCAGCTTGGAACCCCGGGGGGACTACGAGCAGTACTTC,CASSLEPRGDYEQYF
TRBJ2-7,NA,TRBV19,TRBD2,TGTGCCAGTAGTATAGACTCGGGGGGATACGAGCAGTACTTC,CASSIDSGGYEQYF
TRBJ1-5,NA,TRBV2,NA,TGTGCCAGCATCTACAGCCAGGGGCAGCCCCAGCATTTT,CASIYSQGQPQHF
TRBJ2-1,NA,TRBV29-1,NA,TGCAGCGTTGATATAGGCGGGACGGAGCAGTTCTTC,CSVDIGGTEQFF
TRBJ2-7,NA,TRBV2,NA,TGTGCCAGCACCGTGGCCAGGGACAACCCCTACGAGCAGTACTTC,CASTVARDNPYEQYF
TRBJ2-5,few,TRBV4-1,NA,TGCGCCAGCTCCCGGCTAGTTCAAGAGACCCAGTACTTC,CASSRLVQETQYF
TRBJ2-7,once,TRBV21-1,NA,TGTGCCAGCAGCAAAAGGGGTAGACAGCCCACGATCTCCTACGAGCAGTACTTC,CASSKRGRQPTISYEQYF
TRBJ1-2,NA,TRBV28,NA,TGTGCCAGCAGTTTTTTTCCGCGACCGAAGAGGCAGGGGTTCTTGGGCTATGGCTACACCTTC,CASSFFPRPKRQGFLGYGYTF
TRBJ2-3,NA,TRBV30,TRBD2,TGTGCCTGGAGTGTAAGGTATATGGGGGCGGGAGGGAGCACAGATACGCAGTATTTT,CAWSVRYMGAGGSTDTQYF
TRBJ1-2,NA,TRBV6-6,TRBD1,TGTGCCAGCAGTTTACAGGGGGTGGACTATGGCTACACCTTC,CASSLQGVDYGYTF
TRBJ1-1,NA,TRBV4-1,TRBD1,TGCGCCAGCAGCCGCTGGGACAGTGGCTCGGACACTGAAGCTTTCTTT,CASSRWDSGSDTEAFF
TRBJ2-1,NA,TRBV29-1,NA,TGCAGCCTGGGATGGGGAGACAATGAGCAGTTCTTC,CSLGWGDNEQFF
TRBJ2-1,NA,TRBV7-9,NA,TGTGCCAGCAACCCGAGAAATGAGCAGTTCTTC,CASNPRNEQFF
TRBJ1-1,NA,TRBV6-1,TRBD1,TGTGCCAGCAGTCTATGGACAGGGTGGTACACTGAAGCTTTCTTT,CASSLWTGWYTEAFF
TRBJ1-4,NA,TRBV7-8,TRBD1,TGTGCCAGCAGCCAACGGGTAGGACAGGCCCAAAAACTGTTTTTT,CASSQRVGQAQKLFF
TRBJ2-7,few,TRBV4-1,TRBD1,TGCGCCAGCAGCCAAGACCGGGACAGCCGTAACGAGCAGTACTTC,CASSQDRDSRNEQYF
TRBJ1-1,NA,TRBV4-2,NA,TGTGCCAGCAGCCAAGATTTGCACACATTGGAAGCTTTCTTT,CASSQDLHTLEAFF
TRBJ2-3,NA,TRBV6-1,NA,TGTGCCAGCAGGCCAGTGTCTAGCACAGATACGCAGTATTTT,CASRPVSSTDTQYF
TRBJ2-7,NA,TRBV28,TRBD1,TGTGCCAGCAACCCGACAGGGTCGCACGAGCAGTACTTC,CASNPTGSHEQYF
TRBJ1-1,once,TRBV5-1,NA,TGCGCCAGCAGCTCTCAGGGGAGCACTGAAGCTTTCTTT,CASSSQGSTEAFF
TRBJ2-1,once,TRBV6-1,TRBD1,TGTGCCAGCAGTTCTCCCTTCACAGGGGTCGATGAGCAGTTCTTC,CASSSPFTGVDEQFF
TRBJ2-3,NA,TRBV27,TRBD2,TGTGCCAGCGGGACTCTGAGGGTAGCGGGGGGGCCTGAAGGCGATACGCAGTATTTT,CASGTLRVAGGPEGDTQYF
TRBJ2-7,few,TRBV10-3,TRBD2,TGTGCCATCGGGAGGGGAAGCTCCTACGAGCAGTACTTC,CAIGRGSSYEQYF
TRBJ2-4,NA,TRBV19,NA,TGTGCCAGTAGTGTGGCCCGGGGGAGAAACAGTCAGTACTTC,CASSVARGRNSQYF
TRBJ2-7,NA,TRBV14,NA,TGTGCCAGCAGCCCCACTGAGGGCTACGAGCAGTACTTC,CASSPTEGYEQYF
TRBJ1-3,NA,TRBV9,NA,TGTGCCAGCAGCGTAGACGACAAGAAAACTGGAAACACCATATATTTT,CASSVDDKKTGNTIYF
TRBJ2-7,NA,TRBV7-6,NA,TGTGCCAGCAGCTCGGGACAACCCTACGAGCAGTACTTC,CASSSGQPYEQYF
TRBJ2-1,few,TRBV4-1,NA,TGCGCCAGCAGCGGGGACTCTAATGAGCAGTTCTTC,CASSGDSNEQFF
TRBJ1-3,NA,TRBV7-2,TRBD1,TGTGCCAGCAGCTTACTAAGGACAGGGTTTGGAAACACCATATATTTT,CASSLLRTGFGNTIYF
TRBJ1-1,NA,TRBV6-1,NA,TGTGCCAGCAATACCCTCGACAGATACACTGAAGCTTTCTTT,CASNTLDRYTEAFF
TRBJ2-7,NA,TRBV7-9,NA,TGTGCCAGCAGCTCCGGGACATTGAGCTCCTACGAGCAGCACTTC,CASSSGTLSSYEQHF
TRBJ2-1,NA,TRBV10-3,NA,TGTGCCATCAGTGACGGTAATGAGCAGTTCTTC,CAISDGNEQFF
TRBJ2-5,NA,TRBV4-3,NA,TGCGCCAGCAGCCAAGATGTCCGGGAGACCCAGTACTTC,CASSQDVRETQYF